This TCR beta chain originates from a study of cytomegalovirus exposure and HLA in healthy donors. Study-wide results and limits: An assumption of roughly uniform sequencing depth across donors underlay the presence/absence analyses. Cytomegalovirus association was listed for around 170 TCR beta chains.

The PCR contained 60 Vbeta and 13 Jbeta primers. Here immunoSEQ multiplex PCR was the method, and the copy in TCRdb shows in-frame clones only, minus some. The sample gives 150,000 to 200,000 clones, around 90% of which show up once; around 1% is in the top ten. Losses at the gene ends were 0 bases for V and 6 bases for J; bases not matched to a gene: 7. Germline V lookup: CDR1 SGDLS, CDR2 YYNGEE. The CDR3 spans 15 residues. This clone was found once. Its specificity is unknown. Sequencing was done on a sample of PBMCs. The TCR sequence derives from a boy aged 2 to 10 in good health and CMV-seronegative. The V call is TRBV9, the J call TRBJ2-7; 9 nucleotides agree with TRBD2. CDR3 bases: TGTGCCAGCAGCGTAGGAGCAGCGGGGGGCGCCGAGCAGTACTTC. It yields the protein CASSVGAAGGAEQYF.